This T cell receptor (beta chain) was recovered during a study of technical replicates of blood from several donors. V dropped 0 bases and J dropped 5 bases, with 11 bases sitting between them. This CDR3 region has 15 residues. CDR1 is LNHNV, CDR2 YYDKDF, per germline (reference sequence). Clones were sequenced by immunoSEQ multiplex PCR, and TCRdb holds only the in-frame ones, with some missing. Here the sample spans approximately 70,000 clones, nearly 98% being singletons. This receptor was taken from a human donor in good health. Material: T cells isolated from PBMCs. The chain combines TRBV15 with TRBJ2-4; D not certain. The chain's CDR3 is CATSRDMARENIQYF. The CDR3, as DNA: TGTGCCACCAGCAGAGATATGGCCCGGGAAAACATTCAGTACTTC.